A single sample is the source of the 20 T cell receptor beta chains below, sequenced in a study of T cell responses to AZD1222 COVID-19 vaccine. Libraries were prepared by immunoSEQ multiplex PCR; TCRdb keeps only in-frame clonotypes and omits some of them. The table includes fewer than 75,000 clones, under 95% detected once. The material was peripheral blood, obtained 28 days after the second dose of the MenACWY control vaccine. The receptors derive from an adult who received the MenACWY meningococcal vaccine as a control.

V gene TRBV10-2 combines with J gene TRBJ1-2; 8 bases agree with TRBD1. Trimming took 6 bases from V and 6 from J; bases not matched to a gene: 9. Germline V gene sequence: CDR1 WSHSY, CDR2 SAAADI. The CDR3 totals 14 residues. The CDR3 DNA sequence: TGCGCCAGCAGGGGGACAGGAGAACAGGATGGCTACACCTTC. Residues: CASRGTGEQDGYTF.

V gene TRBV29-1 combines with J gene TRBJ1-5; 8 bases map to TRBD1. Germline assignment: CDR1 SQVTM and CDR2 ANQGSEA. The CDR3 covers 12 residues. V was pared by 7 bases and J by 6 bases, with 5 bases of the junction left unmatched. The CDR3 region is CSAQGAGQPQHF. In DNA form, the CDR3 reads TGCAGCGCCCAGGGGGCTGGTCAGCCCCAGCATTTT.

This chain links TRBV28 with TRBJ2-7, with D perhaps matching TRBD2 (5 bases). Germline CDR1 is MDHEN and CDR2 is SYDVKM. Deletions cut 8 bases from V and 2 bases from J, with 19 bases between. This CDR3 contains 15 residues. The CDR3 DNA is TGTGCCAGCGAGGCGGCGGTCGGAGGCCCCTACGAGCAGTACTTC. Protein: CASEAAVGGPYEQYF.

The chain joins TRBV28 to TRBJ1-2; D is undetermined. Germline CDR1 is MDHEN and CDR2 is SYDVKM. This CDR3 has 14 residues. V lost 2 bases and J 8 bases, leaving 15 bases between the germline ends. The CDR3 DNA sequence: TGTGCCAGCAGTTTACCCGTCAGCGGGAAGGGCTACACCTTC. Translating it yields CASSLPVSGKGYTF.

J is TRBJ2-7 and V is TRBV27, with 8 bases identical to TRBD2. The germline CDR1 and CDR2 sequences are MNHEY and SMNVEV (reference sequence). The CDR3 runs 14 residues. Germline trimming cut 8 bases from V and 0 bases from J; bases unmatched to any gene: 6. Written as DNA, the CDR3 is TGTGCCAGCTCCCCGGGAGGGAGCTCCTACGAGCAGTACTTC. Translating gives CASSPGGSSYEQYF.

The V call is TRBV18, the J call TRBJ2-3; D ambiguous. The V end lost 3 bases, the J end lost 4 bases, and 5 bases lay between the germline ends. The germline gives CDR1 KGHSH, CDR2 LQKENI. The CDR3 has 12 residues. The CDR3 region is CASSPVADTQYF. CDR3 nucleotide sequence: TGTGCCAGCTCACCTGTCGCAGATACGCAGTATTTT.

This chain joins TRBV7-6 and TRBJ2-1; the D is unclear. Germline V CDR1 and CDR2: SGHVS, FNYEAQ. The CDR3 extends over 13 amino acids. V was cut by 5 bases and J by 7 bases, with 12 bases left in between. This CDR3 is CASSLQSGNEQFF. As DNA, the CDR3 is TGTGCCAGCAGCCTCCAGTCCGGGAATGAGCAGTTCTTC.

This clone was detected once. The chain is built from TRBV10-1 and TRBJ2-3; D gene ambiguous. The germline V and J ends were trimmed by 6 bases and 0 bases, with 7 bases remaining between them. This CDR3 is 13 amino acids long. Germline V gene data show CDR1 as WNHNN and CDR2 as SYGVQD (reference sequence). CDR3 DNA sequence: TGCGCCAGCAGCCCGACTAGCACAGATACGCAGTATTTT. Its protein is CASSPTSTDTQYF.

This rearrangement joins TRBV27 to TRBJ2-1; D unclear. CDR1 is MNHEY and CDR2 is SMNVEV in the germline V gene (reference sequence). Trimming removed 4 bases at V and 4 bases at J, with 8 bases between. The CDR3 is 13 residues long. The CDR3 loop is CASSWAVYNEQFF. In DNA form, the CDR3 reads TGTGCCAGCAGTTGGGCGGTGTACAATGAGCAGTTCTTC.

The rearrangement uses TRBV4-1 and TRBJ1-2; no clear D. CDR3 length: 15 residues. From germline, CDR1 is MGHRA and CDR2 YSYEKL. V lost 1 base, J lost 4 bases, and 13 bases lay in between. The CDR3 nucleotides read TGCGCCAGCAGCCAAGTTCAGCGGGGTTCCTATGGCTACACCTTC. Translating it yields CASSQVQRGSYGYTF.

V is TRBV2 and J is TRBJ1-1, with D perhaps TRBD1 (6 bases). There are 12 residues in the CDR3. Germline CDR1 SNHLY, CDR2 FYNNEI. V was shortened by 11 bases and J by 10 bases, with 20 bases between the two germline ends. In DNA form, the CDR3 reads TGTGCCGCCAAGGGACAAATTAAGCGAGCTTTCTTT. Protein product: CAAKGQIKRAFF.

The chain combines TRBV6-2 or TRBV6-3 with TRBJ2-7; D remains ambiguous. The germline V gene has CDR1 MNHEY and CDR2 SVGEGT. Trimming took 2 bases from V and 1 from J, leaving 12 bases between them. The CDR3 sequence is 15 residues long. The CDR3 DNA is TGTGCCAGCAGTTACGATGCGTTGAGATCCTACGAGCAGTACTTC. The encoded protein is CASSYDALRSYEQYF.

V and J are TRBV5-5 and TRBJ2-3; 9 positions match TRBD2. This CDR3 spans 16 amino acids. J was trimmed by 5 bases and V by 0 bases; bases with no gene match: 7. The germline V gene encodes CDR1 SGHKS and CDR2 YYEKEE (reference sequence). CDR3 nucleotides: TGTGCCAGCAGCTTGGTCGGCGGGAGGGCCCGAGATACGCAGTATTTT. Protein sequence: CASSLVGGRARDTQYF.

This chain connects TRBV7-2 to TRBJ2-2; 12 bases are a match to TRBD2. Trimming removed 6 bases from V and 1 base from J; junction bases left unmatched: 3. There are 16 residues in the CDR3. Germline CDR1 and CDR2: SGHTA and FQGNSA. CDR3 DNA sequence: TGTGCCAGCAGTCTACTAGCGGGAGGGAACACCGGGGAGCTGTTTTTT. This gives the protein CASSLLAGGNTGELFF. Full variable domain (remainder filled in from reference TRBV7-2 and TRBJ2-2): GAGVSQSPSNKVTEKGKDVELRCDPISGHTALYWYRQSLGQGLEFLIYFQGNSAPDKSGLPSDRFSAERTGGSVSTLTIQRTQQEDSAVYLCASSLLAGGNTGELFFGEGSRLTVL.

This chain connects TRBV7-2 to TRBJ2-1; TRBD2 matches at 10 bases. Trimming cost V 5 bases and J 15 bases; bases outside gene matches: 10. This CDR3 comprises 13 residues. Per the germline V gene, CDR1 is SGHTA and CDR2 is FQGNSA. CDR3: CASSQPSSGSAFF. CDR3 in DNA: TGTGCCAGCAGCCAGCCCTCTAGCGGGAGTGCGTTCTTC.

The chain is built from TRBV5-1 and TRBJ1-3, with 8 bases aligning to TRBD1. Per germline, CDR1 SGHRS and CDR2 YFSETQ. Germline trimming cut 5 bases from V and 4 bases from J; bases unmatched to any gene: 20. This CDR3 contains 19 residues. The CDR3 region is CASSPRSQNRQGRGNTIYF. In DNA, the CDR3 is TGCGCCAGCAGTCCGAGGTCTCAAAACAGACAGGGGAGAGGAAACACCATATATTTT.

The rearrangement links TRBV6-5 to TRBJ1-1; 7 bases map to TRBD1. Trimming at V came to 2 bases and at J to 1 base, leaving 1 base not matched to a gene. Germline CDR1 reads MNHEY; CDR2 reads SVGAGI. This CDR3 comprises 14 residues. CDR3 coding DNA: TGTGCCAGCAGTTACGGGACAGCGAACACTGAAGCTTTCTTT. Amino acid sequence: CASSYGTANTEAFF.

V gene TRBV6-5 combines with J gene TRBJ1-1, with D unclear. The CDR3 spans 12 residues. V was pared by 6 bases and J by 2 bases, with 7 bases between. The germline CDR1 and CDR2 sequences are MNHEY and SVGAGI. This CDR3 reads CASRDPNTEAFF. CDR3 in DNA: TGTGCCAGCAGGGATCCTAACACTGAAGCTTTCTTT.

The chain employs TRBV19 and TRBJ1-1; 8 nucleotides agree with TRBD1. V trimming: 5 bases; J trimming: 3 bases; junction bases outside the gene matches: 8. The CDR3 is 15 residues long. The germline CDR1 and CDR2 sequences are LNHDA and SQIVND (reference sequence). Written as DNA, the CDR3 is TGTGCCAGTAGTGTCCGACAGGGGATGCACACTGAAGCTTTCTTT. This translates into CASSVRQGMHTEAFF. Full variable domain (outside the CDR3, taken from reference TRBV19 and TRBJ1-1): DGGITQSPKYLFRKEGQNVTLSCEQNLNHDAMYWYRQDPGQGLRLIYYSQIVNDFQKGDIAEGYSVSREKKESFPLTVTSAQKNPTAFYLCASSVRQGMHTEAFFGQGTRLTVV.

V gene TRBV6-6 combines with J gene TRBJ1-6, with D perhaps TRBD1 (5 bases). This CDR3 spans 13 amino acids. Per germline, CDR1 MNHNY and CDR2 SVGAGI (reference sequence). Deletions cut 7 bases from V and 10 bases from J, with 14 bases between. The CDR3 sequence: CASTQGTLSPLHF. The CDR3 nucleotides are TGTGCCAGCACCCAGGGCACCTTATCACCCCTCCACTTT.